This T cell receptor beta chain was profiled in a study of blood T cell repertoires in COVID-19. At the level of the study: From the United States, Italy and Spain came samples of acute and convalescent COVID-19. PBMCs, B-cell-depleted T cells, or T cells were the source of the cDNA or gDNA that made up the material.

Per the original methods: Scientists estimated how many nucleated cells there were by amplifying reference gene primers. Produced via immunoSEQ multiplex PCR; TCRdb's table is partial and in-frame only. D and trimming were read from the DNA, whereas the V and J calls and clone size are those reported in that table. The table includes 200,000 to 250,000 clones, around 85% detected once. Trimming took 0 bases from V and 3 from J, leaving 6 bases between them. Germline V gives CDR1 SGHRS, CDR2 YFSETQ. This CDR3 comprises 13 residues. The chain has TRBV5-1 and TRBJ1-2; no clear D gene. This TCR derives from a woman aged 25 to 39 who had recovered from COVID-19. The sequenced sample was peripheral blood. The CDR3 region is CASSLGQYYGYTF. DNA of the CDR3: TGCGCCAGCAGCTTGGGGCAGTACTATGGCTACACCTTC.